This TCR beta chain derives from a study of T-cell memory formation after mild COVID-19. This CDR3 spans 16 amino acids. Trimming took off 0 bases at V and 4 bases at J, with 15 bases between the two ends. CDR1 is SGHVS, CDR2 FQNEAQ, per germline. This clonotype has more than one count but fewer than ten. TCRdb itself ran the 5' RACE reads through MiXCR, one entry per CDR3 protein. The sample includes roughly 130,000 distinct CDR3 sequences, around 6.3% of them seen just once. The chain is built from TRBV7-8 and TRBJ1-2; possibly TRBD1 for D (5 bases). This receptor was taken from an adult woman who had mild COVID-19 (a few samples of this study predate the infection). Cell type and time point are not known. What was sequenced was PBMCs or a T cell subset sorted from them (not recorded which). The CDR3 coding sequence is TGTGCCAGCAGCTTAGCCAGTCGTATCGGGGGCTATGGCTACACCTTC. Encoded protein: CASSLASRIGGYGYTF.